This T cell receptor beta chain was retrieved from a study of T cells after yellow fever vaccination. Study-wide points: Within FACS-sorted repertoires, abundant clonotypes contaminating from the bulk population could be present.

In regard to this clonotype: What it binds is unknown.

By 5'RACE template switching, TCR cDNA was produced, with a universal primer site and UMIs added in the process. TCRdb reanalysed the 5' RACE reads using MiXCR and keeps one entry per CDR3 protein. The table records tens of thousands of distinct CDR3 sequences, approximately 6.5% of them present only once. The specimen comprised CD8+ T cells sorted from PBMCs, sampled around 5 days after the first yellow fever vaccination. This receptor was obtained from a man aged 18 to 35 who received the YFV17D yellow fever vaccine.

CDR3: CASSPPPGRSSNSPLHF. CDR3 sequence (DNA): TGTGCCAGCTCACCACCCCCGGGACGGAGTAGCAATTCACCCCTCCACTTT. This chain links TRBV18 with TRBJ1-6; D is perhaps TRBD1 (5 bases). The V end lost 0 bases, the J end lost 7 bases, and 16 bases lay between the germline ends. Per the germline V gene, CDR1 is KGHSH and CDR2 is LQKENI. The CDR3 sequence is 17 residues long.